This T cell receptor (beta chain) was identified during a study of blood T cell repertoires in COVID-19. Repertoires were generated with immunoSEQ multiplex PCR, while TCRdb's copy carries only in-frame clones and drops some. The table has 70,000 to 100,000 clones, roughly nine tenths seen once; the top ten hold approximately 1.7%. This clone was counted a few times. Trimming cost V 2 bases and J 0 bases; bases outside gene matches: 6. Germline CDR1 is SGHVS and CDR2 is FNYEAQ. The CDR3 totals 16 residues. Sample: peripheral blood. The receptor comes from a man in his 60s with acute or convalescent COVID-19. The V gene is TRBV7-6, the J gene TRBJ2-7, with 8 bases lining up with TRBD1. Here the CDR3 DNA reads TGTGCCAGCAGCTTACAATCAGGGGGCGGCTCCTACGAGCAGTACTTC. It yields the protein CASSLQSGGGSYEQYF.